This TCR beta chain was obtained from a study of brain T cells in children with intractable seizures. About this clone: Its specificity is unknown.

Time point reported: blood from clinic visit 5 months post-surgery; TSC patient then seizure free. Sequencing was limited to surgery cases with top T cell transcript signatures in brain tissue. The CDR3 is 16 residues long. Germline values: CDR1 MGHDK, CDR2 SYGVNS. V was clipped by 3 bases and J by 5 bases; unmatched bases: 12. Study-level results: Only CDR3 sequence similarity suggested viral specificity, without known HCMV serostatus. Pre- and post-surgery blood differed in depth, so pre-surgery absences may be undersampling.

Using immunoSEQ multiplex PCR, the repertoire was profiled, and TCRdb retains in-frame clones only, with some absent. The repertoire holds about 340,000 clones, with about 93% as singletons. This clonotype was sampled from a boy in the first two years of life with tuberous sclerosis and intractable seizures. The V gene is TRBV25-1, the J gene TRBJ1-2; TRBD1 matches 7 bases. Sequencing used peripheral blood, obtained roughly 5 months after surgery. The CDR3 loop reads CASSDITTGMGYGYTF. CDR3 sequence (DNA): TGTGCCAGCAGTGATATTACGACAGGGATGGGGTATGGCTACACCTTC.